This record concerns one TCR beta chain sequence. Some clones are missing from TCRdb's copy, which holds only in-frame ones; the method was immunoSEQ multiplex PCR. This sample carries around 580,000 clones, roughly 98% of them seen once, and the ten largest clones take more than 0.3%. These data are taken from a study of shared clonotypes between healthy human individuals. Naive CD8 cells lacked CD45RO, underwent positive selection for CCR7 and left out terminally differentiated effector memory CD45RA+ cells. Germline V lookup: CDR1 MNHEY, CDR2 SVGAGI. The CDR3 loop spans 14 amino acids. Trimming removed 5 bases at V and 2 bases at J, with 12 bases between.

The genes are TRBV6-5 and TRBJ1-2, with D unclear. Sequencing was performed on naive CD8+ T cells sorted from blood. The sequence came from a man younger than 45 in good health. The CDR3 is CASSPLPGNYGYTF. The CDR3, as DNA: TGTGCCAGCAGTCCCCTCCCCGGGAACTATGGCTACACCTTC.